This T cell receptor (beta chain) was observed in a study of blood T cells in healthy people across ages. The V gene lost 4 bases and the J gene lost 0 bases, with 14 bases spanning the gap. Germline V gene data show CDR1 as SGDLS and CDR2 as YYNGEE. This CDR3 has 17 amino acids. Primers used in a second PCR of about 7 to 12 cycles were a sample-barcoded 5' primer and a J-beta primer mix. A single record per CDR3 protein comes from TCRdb applying MiXCR to the 5' RACE reads. This repertoire shows a few hundred thousand distinct CDR3 sequences, 25% to 30% found once; its top ten account for 15% to 20%. Approximately 9.6 milliliters of peripheral blood were drawn from each donor into EDTA-treated tubes.

The source is a woman in her seventies in good health. This chain joins TRBV9 and TRBJ2-6; D is unresolved. What was sequenced was blood. This CDR3 is CASSPTLHSSGANVLTF. CDR3 in DNA: TGTGCCAGCAGCCCGACTCTCCATAGCTCTGGGGCCAACGTCCTGACTTTC.